This T cell receptor (beta chain) was captured by sequencing in a study of cytomegalovirus exposure and HLA in healthy donors. Study-wide results and limits: Reports showed the classifier diagnosing cytomegalovirus status with high specificity and sensitivity. The tendency of first-cohort TCR clusters to co-occur in the roughly 110 validation repertoires emerged from a later analysis. Associated with cytomegalovirus, according to the listing, were 150 to 200 TCR beta chains.

Worth noting for this clone: The antigen is unknown.

From the 120-subject validation cohort, which was separate from the approximately 670-subject first cohort, the donors were drawn. TCRdb's table, derived via immunoSEQ multiplex PCR, lists solely in-frame clones and lacks some. The sample records about 200,000 clones, over 75% being singletons. Germline V gives CDR1 SGDLS, CDR2 YYNGEE. This CDR3 region has 12 residues. The V segment lost 3 bases and the J segment 6 bases; nucleotides outside the gene matches: 0. Sequencing input: PBMCs. The chain couples TRBV9 to TRBJ1-1, with 9 bases lining up with TRBD1. This receptor was identified in a woman in her late teens or twenties in good health and CMV-seropositive. CDR3 nucleotides: TGTGCCAGCAGCGGGACAGGGGCTGAAGCTTTCTTT. Residues: CASSGTGAEAFF.